This entry concerns a single T cell receptor beta chain. Its target is unknown. Per the germline V gene, CDR1 is MNHNS and CDR2 is SASEGT. After removal of 4 bases from V and 2 bases from J, the junction contained 12 bases not matched to a gene. The CDR3 sequence is 18 residues long. The data stem from a study of cytomegalovirus exposure and HLA in healthy donors. Study-level background: Out of about 190 million T cells, an earlier analysis found about 120 million unique TCR beta sequences in total.

Amplification used 60 Vbeta primers and 13 Jbeta primers. TCRdb's table, derived via immunoSEQ multiplex PCR, lists solely in-frame clones and lacks some. The table shows about 140,000 clones, with around 82% occurring only once. Broader study findings: Analyzed later, association rates of TCRs varied across HLA loci, with DRB1 most and HLA-C fewest. Later analysis demonstrated an association between a missense DCLRE1C variant and TCR beta V- and J-gene trimming. Cytomegalovirus status was reportedly diagnosed by the classifier with high specificity and sensitivity.

The clonotype originates from a female donor in good health and CMV-seronegative. Sequencing was performed on PBMCs. The V call is TRBV6-1, the J call TRBJ2-7, with TRBD2 identical over 12 bases. CDR3 protein: CASSATGLAGWGTYEQYF. CDR3 DNA sequence: TGTGCCAGCAGTGCCACCGGACTAGCGGGATGGGGGACCTACGAGCAGTACTTC.